Listed below are T cell receptor beta chains from one sample, sequenced in a study of T cells in Graves' hyperthyroidism and ophthalmopathy. TCRdb analysed the multiplex PCR reads with MiXCR anew, one entry per CDR3 protein. Here the sample spans under 450,000 distinct CDR3 sequences, around a sixth being singletons. Sequencing input: blood. The receptor set was obtained from a woman younger than 35 with Graves' hyperthyroidism. The CDR3 runs from the conserved cysteine through the conserved F or W. A D gene is named only where the DNA matches it firmly. Clone size is given for some rows only: seen once, a few or many times, or a class if the clone is expanded.

j_call,clone_size,d_call,v_call,cdr3_aa,cdr3_nt
TRBJ2-1,few,TRBD2,TRBV5-1,CASSPGRLAGGGEQFF,TGCGCCAGCAGCCCCGGACGACTAGCGGGAGGCGGTGAGCAGTTCTTC
TRBJ2-3,.,TRBD2,TRBV20-1,CSASFGLAGWPNTDTQYF,TGCAGTGCTAGCTTCGGACTAGCGGGATGGCCGAACACAGATACGCAGTATTTT
TRBJ2-1,many,TRBD1,TRBV5-1,CASSLTGVSYNEQFF,TGCGCCAGCAGCTTAACAGGGGTCTCCTACAATGAGCAGTTCTTC
TRBJ2-1,few,.,TRBV29-1,CSVEPPSTASGGHNEQFF,TGCAGCGTTGAGCCCCCTTCAACCGCGTCCGGGGGGCACAATGAGCAGTTCTTC
TRBJ2-3,many,.,TRBV28,CASRRQPGDTQYF,TGTGCCAGCAGGCGACAACCCGGTGATACGCAGTATTTT
TRBJ2-2,.,TRBD1,TRBV18,CASSPGQGLTGELFF,TGTGCCAGCTCACCGGGACAGGGTTTGACCGGGGAGCTGTTTTTT
TRBJ1-4,.,.,TRBV4-3,CASSQDWLDNEKLFF,TGCGCCAGCAGCCAAGATTGGTTGGATAATGAAAAACTGTTTTTT
TRBJ1-1,many,.,TRBV7-3,CASSARLAENIEAFF,TGTGCCAGCAGCGCCCGTCTTGCGGAGAACATTGAAGCTTTCTTT
TRBJ1-2,many,.,TRBV6-6,CASSYSIPTQRPYYGYTF,TGTGCCAGCAGTTACTCGATCCCCACACAACGTCCCTACTATGGCTACACCTTC
TRBJ1-4,.,.,TRBV7-9,CASSFGSFQGYRGRTNEKLFF,TGTGCCAGCAGTTTTGGATCCTTTCAGGGGTACCGAGGCCGAACTAATGAAAAACTGTTTTTT
TRBJ2-3,.,TRBD2,TRBV12-3/TRBV12-4,CASSHSGGIDTQYF,TGTGCCAGCAGTCACAGCGGGGGAATAGATACGCAGTATTTT
TRBJ2-5,.,.,TRBV6-1,CASSEALQGYGETQYF,TGTGCCAGCAGTGAAGCCCTGCAGGGATATGGGGAGACCCAGTACTTC
TRBJ1-6,.,.,TRBV27,CATGAGTRNSPLHF,TGTGCCACCGGAGCCGGGACGAGGAATTCACCCCTCCACTTT
TRBJ2-3,few,.,TRBV10-2,CASRSGGASTDTQYF,TGCGCCAGCAGGAGTGGCGGGGCTAGCACAGATACGCAGTATTTT
TRBJ2-3,many,TRBD2,TRBV5-1,CASSLGWLAETDTQYF,TGCGCCAGCAGCTTGGGGTGGCTAGCGGAAACAGATACGCAGTATTTT
TRBJ2-6,.,.,TRBV5-1,CASSLAFVGSSGANVLTF,TGCGCCAGCAGCTTGGCCTTCGTTGGTTCCTCTGGGGCCAACGTCCTGACTTTC
TRBJ1-1,.,TRBD1,TRBV5-8,CAGSLESGQVTEAFF,TGTGCCGGCAGCTTGGAGTCGGGACAGGTCACTGAAGCTTTCTTT
TRBJ1-2,many,TRBD1,TRBV5-1,CASSYGQGDVYGYTF,TGCGCCAGCAGCTACGGACAGGGGGATGTCTATGGCTACACCTTC
TRBJ1-6,once,.,TRBV12-3/TRBV12-4,CASSLLGDSPLHF,TGTGCCAGCAGCCTTTTGGGGGACTCACCCCTCCACTTT
TRBJ1-2,.,.,TRBV7-2,CASSLRAGDVRYGYTF,TGTGCCAGCAGCTTGAGGGCGGGGGATGTGCGCTATGGCTACACCTTC
TRBJ2-1,.,TRBD2,TRBV6-2/TRBV6-3,CASSDYGQGISGGGLSYNEQFF,TGTGCCAGCAGTGACTACGGACAGGGGATTAGCGGGGGGGGCTTATCCTACAATGAGCAGTTCTTC
TRBJ1-1,.,.,TRBV12-3/TRBV12-4,CASSLAGRAVAEAFF,TGTGCCAGCAGTTTAGCCGGGCGGGCGGTGGCTGAAGCTTTCTTT
TRBJ2-6,many,TRBD1,TRBV7-8,CASSRVPGQGNSGANVLTF,TGTGCCAGCAGCCGCGTCCCGGGACAGGGGAACTCTGGGGCCAACGTCCTGACTTTC
TRBJ2-3,many,TRBD2,TRBV6-1,CASRSSGLAGGDTQYF,TGTGCCAGCAGGAGCTCAGGACTAGCGGGGGGTGATACGCAGTATTTT
TRBJ2-7,many,.,TRBV2,CASLRTDNYEQYF,TGTGCCAGCCTCAGGACAGACAACTACGAGCAGTACTTC
TRBJ1-1,many,.,TRBV20-1,CSAKTSGVNTEAFF,TGCAGTGCTAAAACCTCAGGGGTGAACACTGAAGCTTTCTTT
TRBJ2-1,many,.,TRBV27,CASSLGLAPYNEQFF,TGTGCCAGCAGTTTAGGTCTAGCGCCATACAATGAGCAGTTCTTC
TRBJ2-3,few,TRBD2,TRBV13,CASSLKFRGLAGASTDTQYF,TGTGCCAGCAGCTTGAAATTTAGAGGACTAGCGGGAGCTAGCACAGATACGCAGTATTTT
TRBJ2-7,many,.,TRBV5-1,CASSLEAGIYSEQYF,TGCGCCAGCAGCTTGGAGGCAGGGATTTATTCAGAGCAGTACTTC
TRBJ2-7,.,TRBD1,TRBV6-1,CASRPGQGVSYEQYF,TGTGCCAGCAGACCGGGACAGGGGGTAAGCTACGAGCAGTACTTC